This T cell receptor beta chain was recorded in a study of T cell responses to AZD1222 COVID-19 vaccine. The CDR3 covers 13 residues. V was cut by 6 bases and J by 4 bases, with 9 bases left in between. Looked up from germline, CDR1 is MNHEY and CDR2 is SVGAGI. A single count supports this clone. Some clones are missing from TCRdb's copy, which holds only in-frame ones; the method was immunoSEQ multiplex PCR. Of 140,000 to 150,000 clones in the sample, 85% to 95% are singletons; the top ten hold around 2.8%. This specimen was peripheral blood, taken on day 0 of MenACWY control vaccination. This clonotype was obtained from an adult in good health. The genes are TRBV6-5 and TRBJ2-2; D is uncertain. CDR3 sequence (DNA): TGTGCCAGCAGGGCGGCCAGCACCGGGGAGCTGTTTTTT. This sequence encodes CASRAASTGELFF.